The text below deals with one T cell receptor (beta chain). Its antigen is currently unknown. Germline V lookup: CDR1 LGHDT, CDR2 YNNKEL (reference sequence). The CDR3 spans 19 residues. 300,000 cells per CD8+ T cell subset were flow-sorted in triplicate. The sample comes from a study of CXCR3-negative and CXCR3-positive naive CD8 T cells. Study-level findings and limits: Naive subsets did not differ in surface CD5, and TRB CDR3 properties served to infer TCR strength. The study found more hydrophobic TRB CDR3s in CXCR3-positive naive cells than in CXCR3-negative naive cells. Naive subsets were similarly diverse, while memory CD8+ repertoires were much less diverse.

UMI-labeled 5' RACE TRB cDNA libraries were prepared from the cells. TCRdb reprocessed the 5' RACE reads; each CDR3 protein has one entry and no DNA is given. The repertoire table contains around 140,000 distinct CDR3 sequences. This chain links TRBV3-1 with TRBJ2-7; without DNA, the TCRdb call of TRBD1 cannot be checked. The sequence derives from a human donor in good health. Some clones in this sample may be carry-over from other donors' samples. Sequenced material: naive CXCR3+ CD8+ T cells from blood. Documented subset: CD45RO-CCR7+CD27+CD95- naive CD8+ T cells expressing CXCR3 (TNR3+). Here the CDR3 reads CASSQALSRGYLLSYEQYF.